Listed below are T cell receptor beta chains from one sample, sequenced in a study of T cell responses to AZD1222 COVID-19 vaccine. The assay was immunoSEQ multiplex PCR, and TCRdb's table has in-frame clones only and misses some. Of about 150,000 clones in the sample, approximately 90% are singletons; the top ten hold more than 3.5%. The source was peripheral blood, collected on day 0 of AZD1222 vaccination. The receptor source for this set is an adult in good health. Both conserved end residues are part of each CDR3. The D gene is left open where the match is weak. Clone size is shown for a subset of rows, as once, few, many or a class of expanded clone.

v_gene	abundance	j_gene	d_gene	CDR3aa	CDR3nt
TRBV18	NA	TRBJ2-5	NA	CASSPGTGETQYF	TGTGCCAGCTCACCAGGGACGGGGGAGACCCAGTACTTC
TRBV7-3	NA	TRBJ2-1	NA	CASSLRGSPGNEQFF	TGTGCCAGCAGCTTAAGAGGGTCTCCGGGCAATGAGCAGTTCTTC
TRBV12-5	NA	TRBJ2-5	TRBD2	CASGFASGNFQETQYF	TGTGCTAGTGGTTTCGCTAGCGGTAACTTCCAAGAGACCCAGTACTTC
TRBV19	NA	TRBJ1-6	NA	CASRLRDESSYNSPLHF	TGTGCCAGTAGATTACGGGACGAAAGCTCCTATAATTCACCCCTCCACTTT
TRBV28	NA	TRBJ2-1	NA	CASSLPSDPYNEQFF	TGTGCCAGCAGTCTGCCTAGCGACCCCTACAATGAGCAGTTCTTC
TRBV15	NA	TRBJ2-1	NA	CATSGARGPGEGNEQFF	TGTGCCACCAGCGGCGCCCGGGGACCAGGGGAGGGCAATGAGCAGTTCTTC
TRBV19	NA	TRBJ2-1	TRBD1	CASSLQGESYNEQFF	TGTGCCAGTAGCCTTCAGGGGGAATCCTACAATGAGCAGTTCTTC
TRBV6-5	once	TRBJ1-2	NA	CASSRAGNYGYTF	TGTGCCAGCTCTCGGGCAGGGAACTATGGCTACACCTTC
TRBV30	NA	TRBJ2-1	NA	CAWSVQAVYNEQFF	TGTGCCTGGAGTGTACAAGCGGTCTACAATGAGCAGTTCTTC
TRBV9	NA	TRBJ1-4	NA	CASSGPLENKVADRHEKLFF	TGTGCCAGCAGCGGCCCGCTGGAGAACAAAGTGGCTGATCGACATGAAAAACTGTTTTTT
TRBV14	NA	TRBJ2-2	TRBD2	CASSKLSGSGAGELFF	TGTGCCAGCAGCAAACTTAGCGGGAGCGGGGCCGGGGAGCTGTTTTTT
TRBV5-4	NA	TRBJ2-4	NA	CASSRTGPLAKNIQYF	TGTGCCAGCAGCCGCACAGGGCCCCTAGCCAAAAACATTCAGTACTTC
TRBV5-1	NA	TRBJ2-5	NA	CASSFSFGIQETQYF	TGCGCCAGCAGCTTCTCCTTCGGGATCCAAGAGACCCAGTACTTC
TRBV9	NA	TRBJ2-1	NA	CASSADSSYNEQFF	TGTGCCAGCAGCGCTGACAGCTCCTACAATGAGCAGTTCTTC
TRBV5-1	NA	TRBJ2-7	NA	CASSWTQATYEQYF	TGCGCCAGCAGCTGGACCCAGGCCACCTACGAGCAGTACTTC
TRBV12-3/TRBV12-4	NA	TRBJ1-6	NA	CASSINRESPLHF	TGTGCCAGCAGCATAAACAGGGAATCACCCCTCCACTTT
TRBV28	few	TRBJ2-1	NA	CASSSRVRFVNEQFF	TGTGCCAGCAGTTCCCGCGTCCGGTTTGTCAATGAGCAGTTCTTC
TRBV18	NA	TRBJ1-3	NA	CASSPLRGEAGNTIYF	TGTGCCAGCTCACCATTGAGGGGGGAGGCTGGAAACACCATATATTTT
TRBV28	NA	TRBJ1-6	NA	CASSWLEGSPLHF	TGTGCCAGCAGTTGGCTCGAGGGTTCACCCCTCCACTTT
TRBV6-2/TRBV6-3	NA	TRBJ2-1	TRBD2	CASSKVSGVYNEQFF	TGTGCCAGCAGTAAGGTTAGCGGGGTTTACAATGAGCAGTTCTTC
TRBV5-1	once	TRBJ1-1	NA	CASSMATGEAFF	TGCGCCAGCAGCATGGCAACAGGGGAAGCTTTCTTT
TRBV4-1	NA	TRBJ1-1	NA	CASSQVTGRMVAEAFF	TGCGCCAGCAGCCAAGTGACGGGGCGTATGGTCGCTGAAGCTTTCTTT
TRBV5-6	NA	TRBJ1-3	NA	CASSLGAASSGNTIYF	TGTGCCAGCAGCTTGGGGGCGGCCTCCTCTGGAAACACCATATATTTT
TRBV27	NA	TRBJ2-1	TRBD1	CASSPPGTGVAQFF	TGTGCCAGCAGTCCCCCCGGGACAGGGGTAGCGCAGTTCTTC
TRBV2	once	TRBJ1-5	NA	CASSDSRDQPQHF	TGTGCCAGCAGTGACTCGCGGGATCAGCCCCAGCATTTT
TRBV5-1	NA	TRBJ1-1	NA	CASRWGSGATEAFF	TGCGCCAGCAGATGGGGCAGTGGGGCCACTGAAGCTTTCTTT
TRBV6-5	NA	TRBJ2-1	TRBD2	CASALAGGYEQFF	TGTGCCAGCGCACTAGCGGGAGGCTATGAGCAGTTCTTC
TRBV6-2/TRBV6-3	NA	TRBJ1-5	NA	CASSYSPGRGNQPQHF	TGTGCCAGCAGTTACTCGCCCGGTCGGGGCAATCAGCCCCAGCATTTT
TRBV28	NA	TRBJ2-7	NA	CASMGRLSYEQYF	TGTGCCAGCATGGGGCGCCTCTCCTACGAGCAGTACTTC
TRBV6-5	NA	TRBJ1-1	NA	CASRTRGSNTEAFF	TGTGCCAGCAGAACCCGGGGTTCGAACACTGAAGCTTTCTTT
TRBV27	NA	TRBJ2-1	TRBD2	CASSHSGTYNEQFF	TGTGCCAGCAGTCATAGCGGGACCTACAATGAGCAGTTCTTC
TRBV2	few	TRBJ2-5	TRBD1	CASSEARTGGQETQYF	TGTGCCAGCAGTGAAGCGCGGACAGGGGGGCAAGAGACCCAGTACTTC
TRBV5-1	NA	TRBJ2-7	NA	CASSLGQNYEQYF	TGCGCCAGCAGCTTGGGACAGAACTACGAGCAGTACTTC
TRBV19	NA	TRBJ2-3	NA	CASSIDGAGATDTQYF	TGTGCCAGTAGTATAGATGGGGCAGGGGCCACAGATACGCAGTATTTT
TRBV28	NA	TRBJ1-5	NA	CASSPTTGRGNQPQHF	TGTGCCAGCAGCCCTACCACAGGTAGGGGCAATCAGCCCCAGCATTTT
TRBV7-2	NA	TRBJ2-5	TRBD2	CASSTRLAGETQYF	TGTGCCAGCAGCACCCGACTAGCGGGGGAGACCCAGTACTTC
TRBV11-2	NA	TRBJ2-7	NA	CASSASLERSYEQYF	TGTGCCAGCAGCGCCTCACTAGAGAGGTCTTACGAGCAGTACTTC
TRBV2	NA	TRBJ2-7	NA	CASGNYEQYF	TGTGCCAGCGGGAACTACGAGCAGTACTTC
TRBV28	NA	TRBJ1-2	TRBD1	CASSYGTGPGYTF	TGTGCCAGCAGTTACGGGACAGGGCCTGGCTACACCTTC
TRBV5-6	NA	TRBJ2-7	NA	CASSLSTGTGKVGQYF	TGTGCCAGCAGCCTGTCGACCGGGACGGGGAAAGTCGGGCAGTACTTC
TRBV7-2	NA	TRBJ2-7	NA	CASASSLNSYEQYF	TGTGCCAGTGCCAGTAGCCTCAACTCCTACGAGCAGTACTTC
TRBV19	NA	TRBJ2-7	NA	CASSSYLTGPYEQYF	TGTGCCAGTAGTTCGTATCTTACAGGACCTTACGAGCAGTACTTC
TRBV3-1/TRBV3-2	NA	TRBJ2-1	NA	CASSPQGSSYNEQFF	TGTGCCAGCAGCCCTCAAGGAAGCTCCTACAATGAGCAGTTCTTC